One TCR beta chain is described in this entry. Its antigen is not identified. The sample comes from a study of Ad26.COV2.S vaccination and SARS-CoV-2 variants. Study-wide points: Participants in the vaccine arm had higher spike-specific TCR breadth; placebo recipients had lower.

Treatment given: 19 received Ad26.COV2.S at low or high dose, single or two shots; a few received placebo; per-sample allocation not given. Vaccine and placebo recipients were sampled on day 63 after the first injection. The donor's status was that of an adult aged 18-55 years in Boston. CDR1 is MNHNY, CDR2 SVGAGI, per germline (reference sequence). This CDR3 has 13 amino acids. Deletions cut 3 bases from V and 7 bases from J, with 12 bases between. Sequencing used immunoSEQ multiplex PCR; TCRdb keeps in-frame clones, though not all of them. The sample holds about 350,000 clones, approximately 81% seen once.

The clonotype comes from a person between 18 and 65 years old who received the Ad26.COV2.S COVID-19 vaccine or a placebo. The rearrangement uses TRBV6-6 and TRBJ1-2, with D hard to call. Sequencing was performed on peripheral blood, taken in a trial of Ad26.COV2.S vaccine versus placebo. The CDR3 nucleotides are TGTGCCAGCAGTTATGAAACAGCAATTGGCTACACCTTC. Protein product: CASSYETAIGYTF.